Below are 6 T cell receptor beta chains sequenced from a single sample in a study of blood T cell repertoires in COVID-19. The data were produced by immunoSEQ multiplex PCR, yet TCRdb's version contains in-frame clones alone and is incomplete. The table lists 150,000 or so clones, over 75% of them singletons. The sample comprised PBMCs or T cells enriched from blood (not recorded which). The receptors derive from a man aged 45-65 years who had recovered from COVID-19.

J is TRBJ1-6 and V is TRBV28; TRBD1 might be the D (5 bases). The germline gives CDR1 MDHEN, CDR2 SYDVKM. The CDR3 length is 14 residues. Trimming took off 7 bases at V and 5 bases at J, with 12 bases between the two ends. The CDR3 loop reads CASIGAENNSPLHF. The CDR3 DNA is TGTGCCAGCATTGGGGCCGAAAATAATTCACCCCTCCACTTT.

The gene calls are TRBV9 and TRBJ2-7, with 11 positions matching TRBD1. The V gene end was trimmed by 3 bases and the J gene end by 4 bases; junction bases not matched to a gene: 6. The CDR3 is made up of 15 amino acids. The germline CDR1 and CDR2 sequences are SGDLS and YYNGEE. The CDR3 bases are TGTGCCAGCAGCGGCGGGACAGGGGGACAGTACGAGCAGTACTTC. This sequence encodes CASSGGTGGQYEQYF. Based on the CDR3 plus reference TRBV9 and TRBJ2-7, the full variable domain is DSGVTQTPKHLITATGQRVTLRCSPRSGDLSVYWYQQSLDQGLQFLIQYYNGEERAKGNILERFSAQQFPDLHSELNLSSLELGDSALYFCASSGGTGGQYEQYFGPGTRLTVT.

The chain couples TRBV19 to TRBJ1-1, with 7 bases matching TRBD1. V gave up 4 bases and J gave up 3 bases; unmatched junction bases: 5. Germline loops: CDR1 LNHDA, CDR2 SQIVND (reference sequence). The CDR3 covers 14 residues. DNA of the CDR3: TGTGCCAGTAGTAAAACAACAGGGGACACTGAAGCTTTCTTT. Its protein is CASSKTTGDTEAFF.

The gene calls are TRBV12-3 or TRBV12-4 and TRBJ2-3, with D perhaps matching TRBD2 (5 bases). The CDR3 extends over 13 amino acids. V gave up 3 bases and J gave up 4 bases, with 8 bases separating them. The CDR3 DNA reads as TGTGCCAGCAGTTTTCCGGGGTCAGATACGCAGTATTTT. It is translated as CASSFPGSDTQYF.

The V gene is TRBV11-2, the J gene TRBJ2-4, with 7 bases that match TRBD1. Germline V gene sequence: CDR1 SGHAT, CDR2 FQNNGV. With V trimmed by 4 bases and J by 0 bases, 6 bases remained unmatched. This CDR3 is 16 amino acids long. The CDR3 here is CASSYDRERAKNIQYF. Written as DNA, the CDR3 is TGTGCCAGCAGCTACGACAGGGAAAGAGCCAAAAACATTCAGTACTTC.

V and J are TRBV2 and TRBJ2-7; D perhaps matches TRBD1 (7 bases). The CDR3 covers 15 residues. Per the germline V gene, CDR1 is SNHLY and CDR2 is FYNNEI. V was cut by 10 bases and J by 3 bases, with 22 bases left in between. DNA of the CDR3: TGTGCCACCCTGGGTATGCGGGACAGTCACTACGAGCAGTACTTC. This codes for CATLGMRDSHYEQYF. Filled out from reference TRBV2 and TRBJ2-7, the complete variable domain reads EPEVTQTPSHQVTQMGQEVILRCVPISNHLYFYWYRQILGQKVEFLVSFYNNEISEKSEIFDDQFSVERPDGSNFTLKIRSTKLEDSAMYFCATLGMRDSHYEQYFGPGTRLTVT.